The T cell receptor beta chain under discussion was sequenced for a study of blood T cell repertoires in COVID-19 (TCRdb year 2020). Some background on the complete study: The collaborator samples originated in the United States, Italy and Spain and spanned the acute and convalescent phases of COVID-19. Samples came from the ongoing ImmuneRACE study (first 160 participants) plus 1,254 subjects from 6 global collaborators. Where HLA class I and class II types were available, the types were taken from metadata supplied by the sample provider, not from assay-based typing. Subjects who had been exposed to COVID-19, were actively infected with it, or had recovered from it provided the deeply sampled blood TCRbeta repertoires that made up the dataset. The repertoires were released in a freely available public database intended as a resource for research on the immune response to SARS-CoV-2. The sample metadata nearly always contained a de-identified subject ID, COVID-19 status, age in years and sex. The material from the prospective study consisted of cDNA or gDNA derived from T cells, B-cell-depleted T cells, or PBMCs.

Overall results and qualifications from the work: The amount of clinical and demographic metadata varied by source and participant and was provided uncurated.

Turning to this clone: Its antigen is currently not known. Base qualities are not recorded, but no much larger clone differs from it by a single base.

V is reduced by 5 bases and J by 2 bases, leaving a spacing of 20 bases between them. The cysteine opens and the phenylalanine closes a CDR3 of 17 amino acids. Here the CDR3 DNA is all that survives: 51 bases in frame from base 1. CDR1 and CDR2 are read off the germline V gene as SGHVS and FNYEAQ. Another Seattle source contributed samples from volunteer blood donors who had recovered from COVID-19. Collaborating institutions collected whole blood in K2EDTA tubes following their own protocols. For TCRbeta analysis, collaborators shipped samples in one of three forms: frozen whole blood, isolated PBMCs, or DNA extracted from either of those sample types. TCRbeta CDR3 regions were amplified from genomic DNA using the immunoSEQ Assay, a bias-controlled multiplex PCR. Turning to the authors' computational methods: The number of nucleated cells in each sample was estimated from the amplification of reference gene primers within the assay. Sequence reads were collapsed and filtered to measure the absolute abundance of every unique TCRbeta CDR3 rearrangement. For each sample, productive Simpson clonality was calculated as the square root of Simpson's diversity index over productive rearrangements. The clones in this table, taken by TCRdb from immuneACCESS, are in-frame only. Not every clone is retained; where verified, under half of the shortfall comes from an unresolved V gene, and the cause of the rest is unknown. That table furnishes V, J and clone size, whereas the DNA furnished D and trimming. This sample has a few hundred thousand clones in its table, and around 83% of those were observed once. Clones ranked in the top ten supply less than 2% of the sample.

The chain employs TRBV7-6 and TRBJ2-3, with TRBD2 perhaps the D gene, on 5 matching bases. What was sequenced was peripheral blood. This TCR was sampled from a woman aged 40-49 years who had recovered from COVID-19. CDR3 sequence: CASSAGIQLGPTDTQYF. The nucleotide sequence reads TGTGCCAGCAGCGCCGGGATTCAACTAGGTCCCACAGATACGCAGTATTTT. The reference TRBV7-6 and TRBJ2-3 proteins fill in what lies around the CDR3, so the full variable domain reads GAGVSQSPRYKVTKRGQDVALRCDPISGHVSLYWYRQALGQGPEFLTYFNYEAQQDKSGLPNDRFSAERPEGSISTLTIQRTEQRDSAMYRCASSAGIQLGPTDTQYFGPGTRLTVL.